This T cell receptor (beta chain) is from a study of CD8 T cells in ankylosing spondylitis. Study-wide findings and caveats: A TCR beta motif made of about 8 highly homologous variants seemed typical of ankylosing spondylitis blood.

The germline CDR1 and CDR2 sequences are SGHDT and YYEEEE. Trimming took 4 bases from V and 0 from J, leaving 14 bases between them. The CDR3 loop spans 16 amino acids. TCRdb ran MiXCR on the 5' RACE reads and lists one entry per CDR3 protein. The sample holds around 39,000 distinct CDR3 sequences, roughly 11% seen once. This clonotype was detected a few times. Antigen unknown. The receptor's source is a male donor with ankylosing spondylitis. This chain joins TRBV5-6 and TRBJ2-4; D is tentatively TRBD1 or TRBD2 (5 bases each). Sequencing was performed on synovial fluid, either unsorted or a sorted T cell fraction (not recorded which). CDR3 coding DNA: TGTGCCAGCAGCGTAGGTTCGGGGACAGCCAAAAACATTCAGTACTTC. Residues: CASSVGSGTAKNIQYF.